This T cell receptor (beta chain) was sequenced in a study of blood T cell repertoires in COVID-19. About the study: Some COVID-19 samples were acute and others convalescent; all came from the United States, Italy and Spain.

Per the study methods: Amplification with reference gene primers provided the estimates of nucleated cell counts. The protocol was immunoSEQ multiplex PCR, while the TCRdb copy is restricted to in-frame clones and leaves out a portion. That table furnishes V, J and clone size, whereas the DNA furnished D and trimming. The data contain 150,000 to 200,000 clones, roughly 85% of them singletons. The sequencing input was peripheral blood. The receptor comes from a human donor in a cohort sampled during active COVID-19.

The DNA for the CDR3 is TGTGCCATCAGTGGCCAGGACAGGGTGAACACTGAAGCTTTCTTT. Translated: CAISGQDRVNTEAFF. This chain uses TRBV10-3 with TRBJ1-1; TRBD1 agrees at 8 bases. The CDR3 is made up of 15 amino acids. Trimming cost V 4 bases and J 0 bases; bases outside gene matches: 4. CDR1 ENHRY and CDR2 SYGVKD come from the germline V gene.